These 30 T cell receptor beta chains share one sample of origin, sequenced in a study of blood T cell repertoires in COVID-19. Libraries were prepared by immunoSEQ multiplex PCR; TCRdb keeps only in-frame clonotypes and omits some of them. The data contain about 400,000 clones, roughly 90% of them singletons. The sample consisted of peripheral blood. All receptors come from a man in his forties with acute or convalescent COVID-19.

The J gene is TRBJ2-5, the V gene TRBV28, with 8 bases aligning to TRBD2. The CDR3 runs 12 residues. Germline CDR1 reads MDHEN; CDR2 reads SYDVKM. The V gene end was trimmed by 8 bases and the J gene end by 13 bases; junction bases not matched to a gene: 12. The CDR3 bases are TGTGCCAGCTCGGGGGGCGGGAGGCCCCTGTACTTC. Protein product: CASSGGGRPLYF.

This chain joins TRBV7-9 and TRBJ2-5; TRBD1 aligns across 8 bases. Germline V CDR1 and CDR2: SEHNR, FQNEAQ (reference sequence). The CDR3 spans 15 residues. V trimming: 1 base; J trimming: 5 bases; junction bases outside the gene matches: 6. The CDR3: CASSLGQGSTETQYF. The CDR3 region has the DNA TGTGCCAGCAGCTTAGGACAGGGGTCCACCGAGACCCAGTACTTC.

V gene TRBV19 combines with J gene TRBJ1-6; D gene ambiguous. The germline V gene encodes CDR1 LNHDA and CDR2 SQIVND (reference sequence). The CDR3 totals 15 residues. Trimming removed 10 bases at V and 9 bases at J, with 22 bases between. The CDR3: CATRGVSGLSSPLHF. The CDR3 region has the DNA TGTGCCACTCGCGGTGTTAGTGGGTTGTCTTCACCCCTCCACTTT.

The chain uses TRBV11-2 and TRBJ2-2; 8 positions match TRBD2. Trimming took 2 bases from V and 7 from J; bases not matched to a gene: 9. Germline V gives CDR1 SGHAT, CDR2 FQNNGV. This CDR3 is built from 16 residues. CDR3 sequence (DNA): TGTGCCAGCAGCTTAATCGGGGGGGCCTCGGTCGGGGAGCTGTTTTTT. Translated, it gives CASSLIGGASVGELFF.

J is TRBJ2-7 and V is TRBV30; D may be TRBD2 (5 bases). Germline CDR1 is GTSNPN and CDR2 is SVGIG (reference sequence). V was shortened by 3 bases and J by 1 base, with 13 bases between the two germline ends. This CDR3 region has 14 residues. The CDR3 here is CAWRNGRTSYEQYF. The CDR3 region has the DNA TGTGCCTGGAGGAACGGCAGGACTTCCTACGAGCAGTACTTC.

J is TRBJ1-1 and V is TRBV5-1; possibly TRBD1 for D (6 bases). The V end lost 2 bases, the J end lost 2 bases, and 13 bases lay between the germline ends. This CDR3 spans 15 amino acids. Germline loops: CDR1 SGHRS, CDR2 YFSETQ. CDR3 nucleotides: TGCGCCAGCAGCTTCTCCGTGACAGGAAACACTGAAGCTTTCTTT. This encodes CASSFSVTGNTEAFF.

This chain uses TRBV19 with TRBJ2-1, with unresolved D. Germline V gives CDR1 LNHDA, CDR2 SQIVND (reference sequence). The V end lost 3 bases, the J end lost 2 bases, and 11 bases lay between the germline ends. CDR3 length equals 15 residues. The CDR3: CASSIEDVPYNEQFF. CDR3 nucleotides: TGTGCCAGTAGTATCGAGGATGTTCCCTACAATGAGCAGTTCTTC.

The chain links TRBV28 to TRBJ1-1; possible D gene TRBD1, 6 bases. CDR3 size: 16 residues. The germline V gene encodes CDR1 MDHEN and CDR2 SYDVKM. V lost 7 bases and J 1 base, leaving 19 bases between the germline ends. Here the CDR3 reads CASNISFRGRNTEAFF. The CDR3 DNA follows: TGTGCCAGCAACATTTCATTCAGGGGCCGGAACACTGAAGCTTTCTTT. The full variable domain, completed using reference TRBV28 and TRBJ1-1, is DVKVTQSSRYLVKRTGEKVFLECVQDMDHENMFWYRQDPGLGLRLIYFSYDVKMKEKGDIPEGYSVSREKKERFSLILESASTNQTSMYLCASNISFRGRNTEAFFGQGTRLTVV.

The sample holds a few counts of this clone. The CDR3 spells CASSPQPTGGYSNQPQHF. As DNA, the CDR3 is TGTGCCAGCAGTCCCCAACCGACAGGGGGGTATAGCAATCAGCCCCAGCATTTT. V and J are TRBV27 and TRBJ1-5; 9 bases are shared with TRBD1. V dropped 5 bases and J dropped 0; count of bases not matched to a gene: 11. Germline V gene data show CDR1 as MNHEY and CDR2 as SMNVEV (reference sequence). This CDR3 contains 18 residues.

The chain employs TRBV6-2 or TRBV6-3 and TRBJ1-2; 8 positions agree with TRBD1. The germline gives CDR1 MNHEY, CDR2 SVGEGT. After removal of 4 bases from V and 0 bases from J, the junction contained 7 bases not matched to a gene. The CDR3 runs 16 residues. This CDR3 is CASSSKTGDANYGYTF. The CDR3 DNA sequence: TGTGCCAGCAGTTCTAAGACAGGGGATGCTAACTATGGCTACACCTTC.

The rearrangement links TRBV5-1 to TRBJ2-7, with 8 bases lining up with TRBD1. Germline V gene lookup returns CDR1 SGHRS and CDR2 YFSETQ. V trimming: 4 bases; J trimming: 7 bases; junction bases outside the gene matches: 16. CDR3 length equals 16 residues. The CDR3 protein is CASSLDGTGGPGEQYF. The CDR3 DNA reads as TGCGCCAGCAGCCTTGACGGGACAGGTGGACCGGGGGAGCAGTACTTC.

V usage is TRBV18 and J usage is TRBJ1-2; no clear D gene. Germline CDR1 KGHSH, CDR2 LQKENI. Trimming took off 3 bases at V and 0 bases at J, with 14 bases between the two ends. The CDR3 covers 16 residues. CDR3 in amino acids: CASSPLSRDSNYGYTF. The DNA for the CDR3 is TGTGCCAGCTCACCCTTATCGAGGGATTCTAACTATGGCTACACCTTC.

The chain is built from TRBV15 and TRBJ1-2; a possible D gene is TRBD1 (6 bases). This CDR3 region has 16 residues. V was clipped by 5 bases and J by 6 bases, with 22 bases between them. The germline V gene encodes CDR1 LNHNV and CDR2 YYDKDF (reference sequence). The CDR3 coding sequence is TGTGCCACCAGCCCGCGGGAGTGGACAGTTGGGGATGGCTACACCTTC. It is translated as CATSPREWTVGDGYTF.

The chain recombines TRBV3-1 (or the pseudogene TRBV3-2) with TRBJ2-1, with 10 bases lining up with TRBD2. CDR1 is LGHDT and CDR2 is YNNKEL in the germline V gene (reference sequence). The CDR3 sequence is 18 residues long. V gave up 8 bases and J gave up 0 bases; unmatched junction bases: 13. The CDR3 DNA reads TGTGCCAGCTGGTCGAAGCGGGGGGGACAGAGCTCCTACAATGAGCAGTTCTTC. This sequence encodes CASWSKRGGQSSYNEQFF.

J is TRBJ1-6 and V is TRBV27; no clear D gene. Germline V gene sequence: CDR1 MNHEY, CDR2 SMNVEV (reference sequence). V was clipped by 0 bases and J by 4 bases, with 10 bases between them. This CDR3 region has 16 residues. The CDR3 bases are TGTGCCAGCAGTTTATCGCGCACAGTATATAATTCACCCCTCCACTTT. Translated: CASSLSRTVYNSPLHF.

The V call is TRBV2, the J call TRBJ2-3; tentatively, D is TRBD1 (5 bases). This CDR3 is 14 amino acids long. Germline V gene data show CDR1 as SNHLY and CDR2 as FYNNEI. The ends were cut back, 6 bases at V and 2 bases at J, with 12 bases in the middle. Written as DNA, the CDR3 is TGTGCCAGCAGACCACGACAGAACACAGATACGCAGTATTTT. As protein: CASRPRQNTDTQYF.

The chain is built from TRBV28 and TRBJ2-4, with D hard to call. Germline V gives CDR1 MDHEN, CDR2 SYDVKM. This CDR3 comprises 12 residues. Trimming took off 10 bases at V and 8 bases at J, with 15 bases between the two ends. CDR3 sequence: CATDQDQDIQYF. The CDR3 DNA reads TGTGCCACAGACCAGGATCAGGACATTCAGTACTTC.

The chain joins TRBV29-1 to TRBJ2-3, with a possible D match to TRBD2 (5 bases). This CDR3 is 13 amino acids long. Deletions cut 7 bases from V and 6 bases from J, with 17 bases between. Germline V lookup: CDR1 SQVTM, CDR2 ANQGSEA. Written as DNA, the CDR3 is TGCAGCGGCAGCGGTGGCGGGCGGGATACGCAGTATTTT. Protein product: CSGSGGGRDTQYF.

The chain carries TRBV6-6 and TRBJ2-1; 7 bases are a match to TRBD2. This CDR3 has 17 residues. With 5 bases clipped from V and 12 bases from J, the junction kept 22 bases outside the gene matches. Germline-derived CDR1 and CDR2 are MNHNY and SVGAGI (reference sequence). CDR3 sequence: CASSQPTGTKGQGLQFF. In DNA form, the CDR3 reads TGTGCCAGCAGTCAGCCTACCGGGACTAAGGGTCAAGGTCTGCAGTTCTTC.

CDR3 sequence: CASSAIRDNQPQHF. The CDR3 coding sequence is TGTGCCAGCAGCGCGATCCGCGACAATCAGCCCCAGCATTTT. This chain links TRBV6-5 with TRBJ1-5; D gene uncertain. Between the trimmed V and J ends, which lost 6 bases and 3 bases, there was a span of 12 bases. The germline V gene has CDR1 MNHEY and CDR2 SVGAGI. CDR3 length equals 14 residues.

The rearrangement joins TRBV7-2 to TRBJ1-1, with D possibly TRBD1 on 5 matching bases. The length of the CDR3 is 14 residues. Per germline, CDR1 SGHTA and CDR2 FQGNSA. Trimming cost V 5 bases and J 4 bases, with 14 bases left between them. The CDR3 here is CASSRAGYGTEAFF. In DNA form, the CDR3 reads TGTGCCAGCAGCAGAGCAGGGTATGGCACTGAAGCTTTCTTT.

J is TRBJ2-2 and V is TRBV5-1; unclear D gene. Trimming took 4 bases from V and 1 from J, leaving 8 bases between them. CDR3 length equals 14 residues. Germline values: CDR1 SGHRS, CDR2 YFSETQ. CDR3 loop: CASSTSRNTGELFF. Written as DNA, the CDR3 is TGCGCCAGCAGCACCTCTAGGAACACCGGGGAGCTGTTTTTT.

The chain carries TRBV10-3 and TRBJ1-5, with 8 bases identical to TRBD1. Per the germline V gene, CDR1 is ENHRY and CDR2 is SYGVKD. CDR3 length: 14 amino acids. Trimming cost V 6 bases and J 1 base; bases outside gene matches: 2. CDR3 region: CAISRQGSNQPQHF. CDR3 nucleotide sequence: TGTGCCATCAGCAGACAGGGGAGCAATCAGCCCCAGCATTTT.

This clone has only one observation. This rearrangement joins TRBV15 to TRBJ1-3; a weak D match, TRBD1 (6 bases). V was pared by 8 bases and J by 3 bases, with 17 bases between. Per the germline V gene, CDR1 is LNHNV and CDR2 is YYDKDF (reference sequence). The CDR3 extends over 15 amino acids. In DNA, the CDR3 is TGTGCCACCCGCCGTGGTGGACAGAATGGAAACACCATATATTTT. This translates into CATRRGGQNGNTIYF.

The chain is built from TRBV19 and TRBJ2-1; 8 nucleotides match TRBD2. V dropped 5 bases and J dropped 0; count of bases not matched to a gene: 6. This CDR3 spans 16 amino acids. Germline V gene lookup returns CDR1 LNHDA and CDR2 SQIVND (reference sequence). The CDR3 here is CASSVTSGASYNEQFF. In nucleotides, the CDR3 is TGTGCCAGTAGTGTCACTAGCGGCGCCTCCTACAATGAGCAGTTCTTC.

In nucleotides, the CDR3 is TGTGCCAGCAGTCTAAGACAGGGGATTTACGAGCAGTACTTC. It is translated as CASSLRQGIYEQYF. This chain uses TRBV27 with TRBJ2-7; 8 nucleotides match TRBD1. The ends lost 5 bases at V and 4 bases at J; junction bases unmatched: 7. From germline, CDR1 is MNHEY and CDR2 SMNVEV (reference sequence). The CDR3 runs to 14 residues.

J is TRBJ2-7 and V is TRBV27, with a weak D call TRBD2 (6 bases). V lost 1 base to trimming and J lost 7 bases, with 14 bases between them. Germline CDR1 is MNHEY and CDR2 is SMNVEV (reference sequence). This CDR3 is 14 amino acids long. CDR3 nucleotides: TGTGCCAGCAGTTTATTCGGGGGATTGAGGGAGCAGTACTTC. Translated, it gives CASSLFGGLREQYF.

V and J are TRBV7-9 and TRBJ1-1; 8 bases agree with TRBD1. The CDR3 is made up of 16 amino acids. In germline, CDR1 is SEHNR, CDR2 FQNEAQ (reference sequence). V dropped 3 bases and J dropped 3; count of bases not matched to a gene: 9. This chain's CDR3 is CASSFRTGWGDTEAFF. CDR3 nucleotide sequence: TGTGCCAGCAGCTTCCGGACAGGGTGGGGGGACACTGAAGCTTTCTTT.

V gene TRBV15 combines with J gene TRBJ1-4, with 10 bases lining up with TRBD1. Germline V gene data show CDR1 as LNHNV and CDR2 as YYDKDF (reference sequence). The trim removed 2 bases at V and 8 bases at J, leaving 11 bases unmatched. The CDR3 has 17 amino acids. CDR3 DNA sequence: TGTGCCACCAGCAGAAGTCCCGGGACAGGGGTCGGGGAAAAACTGTTTTTT. This sequence encodes CATSRSPGTGVGEKLFF.

This sequence joins TRBV27 and TRBJ2-5; 9 nucleotides line up with TRBD2. The V gene's germline CDR1 is MNHEY and CDR2 SMNVEV (reference sequence). The CDR3 is 17 amino acids. J was trimmed by 2 bases and V by 5 bases; bases with no gene match: 12. The DNA for the CDR3 is TGTGCCAGCAGTCAAAATCCTCTAGCGGGGAAACAAGAGACCCAGTACTTC. This encodes CASSQNPLAGKQETQYF.